The 31 T cell receptor beta chains below were found in one sample sequenced in a study of blood T cell repertoires in COVID-19. Assay: immunoSEQ multiplex PCR; the TCRdb copy retains only in-frame clones and omits some. Of fewer than 250,000 clones listed, about nine tenths were seen once; the top ten hold roughly 0.89%. The sample consisted of peripheral blood. The receptors stem from a man aged 30 to 39 with COVID-19, enrolled during active disease.

The V gene is TRBV12-5, the J gene TRBJ1-6, with D tentatively TRBD1 (6 bases). The CDR3 is 13 residues long. The V end lost 6 bases, the J end lost 8 bases, and 11 bases lay between the germline ends. Per germline, CDR1 LGHNT and CDR2 FRNRAP. For the CDR3, the DNA is TGTGCTAGTGGCAACAGGGAATATTCACCCCTCCACTTT. Translated: CASGNREYSPLHF.

The V call is TRBV5-1, the J call TRBJ2-3, with TRBD2 matching over 14 bases. The CDR3 totals 18 residues. Trimming cost V 4 bases and J 2 bases; bases outside gene matches: 9. CDR1 and CDR2 (germline): SGHRS, YFSETQ. CDR3 in amino acids: CASSETSGGALNTDTQYF. The CDR3, as DNA: TGCGCCAGCAGCGAGACTAGCGGGGGGGCCCTCAACACAGATACGCAGTATTTT.

The V gene is TRBV7-6, the J gene TRBJ2-2; tentatively, D is TRBD1 (6 bases). From germline, CDR1 is SGHVS and CDR2 FNYEAQ. V dropped 4 bases and J dropped 0 bases, with 9 bases sitting between them. This CDR3 has 15 amino acids. The CDR3 here is CASSSRTANTGELFF. CDR3 DNA: TGTGCCAGCAGCTCCCGGACAGCGAACACCGGGGAGCTGTTTTTT.

The rearrangement joins TRBV19 to TRBJ2-6; D call uncertain. The CDR3 totals 16 residues. Trimming cost V 3 bases and J 0 bases, with 9 bases left between them. Per the germline V gene, CDR1 is LNHDA and CDR2 is SQIVND (reference sequence). For the CDR3, the DNA is TGTGCCAGTAGTATGGCCAGACTCTCTGGGGCCAACGTCCTGACTTTC. It encodes CASSMARLSGANVLTF.

The V gene is TRBV5-1, the J gene TRBJ1-1; 8 nucleotides match TRBD1. V lost 3 bases, J lost 6 bases, and 4 bases stayed unmatched. This CDR3 spans 13 amino acids. Germline lookup yields CDR1 SGHRS and CDR2 YFSETQ. The CDR3 nucleotides read TGCGCCAGCAGCTCAGGGGACAGGTCTGAAGCTTTCTTT. It codes for CASSSGDRSEAFF.

This chain joins TRBV19 and TRBJ2-7; 10 bases align to TRBD1. CDR3 length: 17 residues. From germline, CDR1 is LNHDA and CDR2 SQIVND (reference sequence). V was pared by 0 bases and J by 4 bases, with 9 bases of the junction left unmatched. CDR3 protein: CASSIDIPGTGVYEQYF. CDR3 in DNA: TGTGCCAGTAGTATAGATATCCCCGGGACAGGGGTTTACGAGCAGTACTTC.

The gene calls are TRBV5-4 and TRBJ1-1, with a weak D call TRBD1 (6 bases). The germline V gene encodes CDR1 SGHNT and CDR2 YYREEE (reference sequence). The CDR3 sequence is 18 residues long. Trimming shortened V by 0 bases and J by 4 bases, and 22 bases separated the two germline ends. The CDR3 coding sequence is TGTGCCAGCAGCTTGGGGGGGCTGGGGGCGGCAGGAAGCACTGAAGCTTTCTTT. Translating gives CASSLGGLGAAGSTEAFF.

This clone was seen only once. The CDR3 is CASGRGDRNYNEQFF. The CDR3 nucleotides are TGTGCCAGCGGTCGTGGGGACAGGAATTACAATGAGCAGTTCTTC. The chain is built from TRBV2 and TRBJ2-1, with 8 bases that match TRBD1. The germline V gene encodes CDR1 SNHLY and CDR2 FYNNEI. The J segment lost 4 bases and the V segment lost 8 bases, leaving 10 bases of the junction unmatched. This CDR3 comprises 15 residues.

V is TRBV7-9 and J is TRBJ1-2; 8 nucleotides match TRBD1. The CDR3 spans 15 residues. With V trimmed by 5 bases and J by 3 bases, 8 bases remained unmatched. Germline V lookup: CDR1 SEHNR, CDR2 FQNEAQ (reference sequence). The CDR3 loop is CASSRPRGLDYGYTF. The CDR3 nucleotides are TGTGCCAGCAGCCGACCCAGGGGGCTGGACTATGGCTACACCTTC.

The chain couples TRBV3-1 (or the pseudogene TRBV3-2) to TRBJ2-3; possible D gene TRBD1, 5 bases. Between the trimmed V and J ends, which lost 1 base and 8 bases, there was a span of 13 bases. Per germline, CDR1 LGHDT and CDR2 YNNKEL (reference sequence). CDR3 size: 14 residues. CDR3 amino acids: CASSQGGPSGTQYF. The CDR3 region has the DNA TGTGCCAGCAGCCAAGGGGGCCCTTCGGGTACGCAGTATTTT.

The CDR3 DNA sequence: TGTGCCAGCAGCTTGGATCAAGGGAGGGTGATCTATGGCTACACCTTC. This gives the protein CASSLDQGRVIYGYTF. The genes are TRBV5-5 and TRBJ1-2, with D unresolved. V lost 0 bases to trimming and J lost 4 bases, with 16 bases between them. The CDR3 has 16 residues. Looked up from germline, CDR1 is SGHKS and CDR2 is YYEKEE (reference sequence).

V usage is TRBV4-1 and J usage is TRBJ2-5; 7 nucleotides line up with TRBD1. The germline gives CDR1 MGHRA, CDR2 YSYEKL. V lost 0 bases to trimming and J lost 4 bases; unmatched junction nucleotides: 11. The CDR3 runs to 17 residues. The CDR3 DNA reads as TGCGCCAGCAGCCAAGACCCCCGCAGGGGGTCCATAGAGACCCAGTACTTC. Amino acids: CASSQDPRRGSIETQYF.

The chain has TRBV3-1 (or the pseudogene TRBV3-2) and TRBJ2-2; the D gene is possibly TRBD2 (6 bases). V lost 4 bases and J 7 bases, leaving 10 bases between the germline ends. This CDR3 has 13 amino acids. Germline CDR1 LGHDT, CDR2 YNNKEL (reference sequence). In DNA form, the CDR3 reads TGTGCCAGCAGCCCCTCGGGGGTCGGGGAGCTGTTTTTT. As protein: CASSPSGVGELFF.

The J gene is TRBJ1-2, the V gene TRBV20-1; D not certain. Trimming removed 5 bases at V and 5 bases at J, with 9 bases between. Per the germline V gene, CDR1 is DFQATT and CDR2 is SNEGSKA (reference sequence). The length of the CDR3 is 11 residues. CDR3 amino acids: CSAPGDYGYTF. As DNA, the CDR3 is TGCAGTGCTCCGGGTGATTATGGCTACACCTTC.

The CDR3 region has the DNA TGCGCCAGCGCCGGGACAGGGTTCGCTGAAGCTTTCTTT. Translating gives CASAGTGFAEAFF. V usage is TRBV5-1 and J usage is TRBJ1-1; 9 nucleotides align to TRBD1. Trimming took 7 bases from V and 6 from J; bases not matched to a gene: 7. The CDR3 is 13 amino acids. Germline V lookup: CDR1 SGHRS, CDR2 YFSETQ.

The chain links TRBV7-9 to TRBJ1-3; 9 bases map to TRBD1. Per germline, CDR1 SEHNR and CDR2 FQNEAQ (reference sequence). V trimming: 6 bases; J trimming: 2 bases; junction bases outside the gene matches: 8. This CDR3 region has 16 residues. CDR3 sequence: CASRPTRTGAGNTIYF. CDR3 nucleotide sequence: TGTGCCAGCAGACCAACCAGGACAGGGGCTGGAAACACCATATATTTT.

J is TRBJ2-7 and V is TRBV15; tentative D call: TRBD2 (6 bases). The germline V and J ends were trimmed by 5 bases and 3 bases, with 11 bases remaining between them. Germline-derived CDR1 and CDR2 are LNHNV and YYDKDF (reference sequence). CDR3 length: 13 amino acids. In DNA, the CDR3 is TGTGCCACCAGCGGGATGGAGGGCTACGAGCAGTACTTC. Translated: CATSGMEGYEQYF.

The rearrangement joins TRBV19 to TRBJ1-1; D gene unclear. Trimming left V 1 base short and J 0 bases short, with 9 bases between. Germline V CDR1 and CDR2: LNHDA, SQIVND (reference sequence). CDR3 size: 15 residues. Here the CDR3 reads CASSIGAVMNTEAFF. The CDR3 DNA reads as TGTGCCAGTAGTATAGGGGCAGTCATGAACACTGAAGCTTTCTTT.

The chain uses TRBV6-1 and TRBJ1-5, with 7 bases fitting TRBD1. V gave up 3 bases and J gave up 4 bases; unmatched junction bases: 6. The CDR3 has 15 residues. Germline lookup yields CDR1 MNHNS and CDR2 SASEGT. The CDR3 DNA reads as TGTGCCAGCAGTGAGCTCTGGGACAGAAATCAGCCCCAGCATTTT. Translation: CASSELWDRNQPQHF.

V is TRBV19 and J is TRBJ1-2, with TRBD1 matching over 7 bases. The CDR3 totals 12 residues. Trimming took 8 bases from V and 9 from J; bases not matched to a gene: 9. The germline gives CDR1 LNHDA, CDR2 SQIVND (reference sequence). In DNA form, the CDR3 reads TGTGCCAGTCTGGGACAGCCTCCCCGCTACACCTTC. Protein: CASLGQPPRYTF. The full variable domain, its missing parts supplied by reference TRBV19 and TRBJ1-2, is DGGITQSPKYLFRKEGQNVTLSCEQNLNHDAMYWYRQDPGQGLRLIYYSQIVNDFQKGDIAEGYSVSREKKESFPLTVTSAQKNPTAFYLCASLGQPPRYTFGSGTRLTVV.

The chain is built from TRBV10-3 and TRBJ2-2; possibly TRBD1 for D (7 bases). From germline, CDR1 is ENHRY and CDR2 SYGVKD. The CDR3 is 15 amino acids. Trimming removed 6 bases at V and 4 bases at J, with 15 bases between. CDR3 sequence: CAISAGQSGTGELFF. The CDR3 DNA reads as TGTGCCATCAGCGCGGGACAGTCGGGCACCGGGGAGCTGTTTTTT.

The chain uses TRBV11-3 and TRBJ2-1, with 13 bases aligning to TRBD2. The CDR3 totals 17 residues. Germline assignment: CDR1 SGHNT and CDR2 YENEEA. With V trimmed by 5 bases and J by 11 bases, 15 bases remained unmatched. CDR3 nucleotide sequence: TGTGCCAGCAGCCCCAGACTAGCGGGGGGCCACCCTGGCAAGCAGTTCTTC. This gives the protein CASSPRLAGGHPGKQFF.

The chain is built from TRBV3-1 (or the pseudogene TRBV3-2) and TRBJ1-5, with 9 bases lining up with TRBD1. Germline-derived CDR1 and CDR2 are LGHDT and YNNKEL (reference sequence). After removal of 6 bases from V and 3 bases from J, the junction contained 9 bases not matched to a gene. This CDR3 has 16 amino acids. The CDR3 DNA reads TGTGCCAGCAGTCAGGAGACAGGGGGAAACAATCAGCCCCAGCATTTT. As protein: CASSQETGGNNQPQHF.

The rearrangement links TRBV29-1 to TRBJ1-2; no clear D gene. This CDR3 has 14 residues. Looked up from germline, CDR1 is SQVTM and CDR2 is ANQGSEA. V lost 4 bases, J lost 3 bases, and 15 bases lay in between. For the CDR3, the DNA is TGCAGCGTTGCAGCCCTCCCCGGGGACTATGGCTACACCTTC. It codes for CSVAALPGDYGYTF.

This clone has more than one count but fewer than ten. The chain links TRBV5-4 to TRBJ1-4; D possibly corresponds to TRBD1 (5 bases). The CDR3 is made up of 16 amino acids. V gave up 4 bases and J gave up 2 bases, with 15 bases separating them. Germline CDR1 is SGHNT and CDR2 is YYREEE (reference sequence). The CDR3: CASSLQGFGTNEKLFF. The CDR3 bases are TGTGCCAGCAGCCTCCAGGGTTTCGGGACTAATGAAAAACTGTTTTTT.

The chain employs TRBV10-2 and TRBJ1-2, with a tentative D call TRBD1 (6 bases). CDR1 and CDR2 from the germline V gene are WSHSY and SAAADI. V was pared by 11 bases and J by 8 bases, with 18 bases between. The CDR3 contains 12 residues. CDR3: CALGGPGAGYTF. In nucleotides, the CDR3 is TGCGCCTTAGGGGGACCTGGAGCCGGCTACACCTTC.

The rearrangement uses TRBV5-1 and TRBJ1-2; D is ambiguous. CDR3 length: 15 residues. The germline V gene has CDR1 SGHRS and CDR2 YFSETQ. The V end lost 5 bases, the J end lost 2 bases, and 16 bases lay between the germline ends. Written as DNA, the CDR3 is TGCGCCAGCAGGGGCGCCGTCGGCAGAAACTATGGCTACACCTTC. Translating it yields CASRGAVGRNYGYTF.

CDR3 sequence: CASSWGQLNYGYTF. The CDR3 DNA follows: TGTGCCAGCAGCTGGGGACAGCTTAACTATGGCTACACCTTC. The chain employs TRBV5-4 and TRBJ1-2; 7 bases fit TRBD1. CDR1 and CDR2 (germline): SGHNT, YYREEE (reference sequence). The CDR3 consists of 14 residues. The junction had 3 bases not matched to a gene; V was cut back by 3 bases and J by 1 base.

V usage is TRBV6-1 and J usage is TRBJ2-7; D is perhaps TRBD2 (5 bases). CDR1 is MNHNS, CDR2 SASEGT, per germline. The CDR3 runs to 13 residues. V was pared by 2 bases and J by 7 bases, with 12 bases between. The CDR3 bases are TGTGCCAGCAGTGAAACCACGGGGTGGGAGCAGTACTTC. The encoded protein is CASSETTGWEQYF.

This clone has just one count. The CDR3, as DNA: TGCGCCAGCAGCCAACAGGACAGGACTAACTATGGCTACACCTTC. It encodes CASSQQDRTNYGYTF. The V and J genes are TRBV5-1 and TRBJ1-2; 7 nucleotides match TRBD1. The germline CDR1 and CDR2 sequences are SGHRS and YFSETQ. The CDR3 extends over 15 amino acids. The ends lost 4 bases at V and 0 bases at J; junction bases unmatched: 6.

This rearrangement joins TRBV6-1 to TRBJ1-3, with D possibly being TRBD1 (6 bases). The germline V gene has CDR1 MNHNS and CDR2 SASEGT. V was clipped by 4 bases and J by 2 bases, with 15 bases between them. This CDR3 is built from 16 residues. CDR3 loop: CASSAGGPHAGNTIYF. The CDR3 DNA reads as TGTGCCAGCAGTGCTGGGGGCCCGCACGCTGGAAACACCATATATTTT.